This TCR beta chain came from a study of blood T cells in healthy people across ages. Study-wide points: Among long-lived donors, naive CD4+ cells were more numerous and diversity higher than in aged donors. Across samples, TCR beta diversity tracked strongly with naive T cell percentage.

This clonotype was counted only a few times. What it recognizes is unknown. A second about 6 to 12 cycle PCR used barcoded and J-beta primers. Via MiXCR, TCRdb re-called the 5' RACE reads, giving one row per CDR3 protein. This sample has over 600,000 distinct CDR3 sequences, with roughly 41% found just once. The sequenced sample consisted of blood. This sequence originates from a man older than 75 in good health.

In DNA, the CDR3 is TGTGCCAGCAGTTACTTTGGGGGCAACACCGGGGAGCTGTTTTTT. Amino acid sequence: CASSYFGGNTGELFF. The chain joins TRBV6-2 or TRBV6-3 to TRBJ2-2; possibly TRBD1 for D (6 bases). V dropped 1 base and J dropped 2 bases, with 8 bases sitting between them. Germline V lookup: CDR1 MNHEY, CDR2 SVGEGT. The CDR3 totals 15 residues.